A single sample gave rise to the 14 T cell receptor beta chains below, sequenced in a study of regulatory and conventional T cells in RAG deficiency. Blood CD4+ CD25-low CD127-high conventional T cells supplied the genomic DNA template. Assay: immunoSEQ multiplex PCR; the TCRdb copy retains only in-frame clones and omits some. The table has roughly 34,000 clones, more than 75% seen once. These data also formed part of another study, on regulatory T cells. That publication notes: Primers: 52 TRBV forward and 13 TRBJ reverse.

Sequencing used CD4+ effector T cells sorted from blood. Source of these receptors: a human donor in good health.

J is TRBJ1-4 and V is TRBV7-9, with D possibly being TRBD1 (6 bases). Deletions cut 3 bases from V and 8 bases from J, with 13 bases between. Germline V gives CDR1 SEHNR, CDR2 FQNEAQ (reference sequence). The CDR3 loop spans 14 amino acids. This chain's CDR3 is CASSFYTGGEKLFF. The CDR3 DNA sequence: TGTGCCAGCAGCTTCTATACGGGGGGCGAAAAACTGTTTTTT.

This chain connects TRBV28 to TRBJ2-2, with TRBD1 as a possible D gene (5 bases). The CDR3 consists of 17 residues. With 1 base removed from V and 0 bases from J, the gap between germline ends came to 12 bases. Germline values: CDR1 MDHEN, CDR2 SYDVKM. The CDR3 sequence is CASSLFARTPNTGELFF. CDR3 nucleotide sequence: TGTGCCAGCAGTTTATTCGCCCGGACACCGAACACCGGGGAGCTGTTTTTT.

The chain couples TRBV6-5 to TRBJ1-1, with TRBD1 as a possible D gene (6 bases). The germline gives CDR1 MNHEY, CDR2 SVGAGI. V shed 5 bases and J shed 10 bases, with 20 bases lying between them. The CDR3 consists of 14 residues. In DNA, the CDR3 is TGTGCCAGCAGTAGAAACAGGGAGTTGTTCGCAGCTTTCTTT. Protein: CASSRNRELFAAFF.

This clone was counted a single time. This sequence joins TRBV5-1 and TRBJ1-1; a weak D match, TRBD1 (5 bases). The CDR3 extends over 15 amino acids. Per the germline V gene, CDR1 is SGHRS and CDR2 is YFSETQ. V was cut by 0 bases and J by 6 bases, with 15 bases left in between. The CDR3 nucleotides read TGCGCCAGCAGCTTGGATCCACAGGTTTCGTCTGAAGCTTTCTTT. Its translation is CASSLDPQVSSEAFF.

The chain couples TRBV6-6 to TRBJ1-1; D is ambiguous. Trimming removed 2 bases at V and 11 bases at J, with 18 bases between. The length of the CDR3 is 14 residues. Germline V CDR1 and CDR2: MNHNY, SVGAGI (reference sequence). As DNA, the CDR3 is TGTGCCAGCAGTTACGGCTCGGCGGCGTCTCGGGCTTTCTTT. Its protein is CASSYGSAASRAFF.

The CDR3 coding sequence is TGTGCCAGCTCGAGGGACAGGGCTAACTATGGCTACACCTTC. This translates into CASSRDRANYGYTF. The chain is built from TRBV18 and TRBJ1-2; 9 bases align to TRBD1. The CDR3 covers 14 residues. Germline CDR1 KGHSH, CDR2 LQKENI. V lost 6 bases and J lost 0; bases outside the gene matches: 2.

The gene calls are TRBV2 and TRBJ2-5; no clear D gene. Germline V gene data show CDR1 as SNHLY and CDR2 as FYNNEI. Trimming shortened V by 7 bases and J by 2 bases, and 14 bases separated the two germline ends. The CDR3 extends over 14 amino acids. Here the CDR3 DNA reads TGTGCCAGCAAAAACGAGGCCAATCAAGAGACCCAGTACTTC. It encodes CASKNEANQETQYF.

This clone was observed a few times. The chain is built from TRBV6-6 and TRBJ1-6; a weak D match, TRBD1 (5 bases). The CDR3 sequence is 16 residues long. Trimming removed 5 bases from V and 6 bases from J, with 17 bases in between. The V gene's germline CDR1 is MNHNY and CDR2 SVGAGI (reference sequence). The chain's CDR3 is CASSTHDRRANSPLHF. The CDR3 bases are TGTGCCAGCAGTACCCACGACAGAAGGGCTAATTCACCCCTCCACTTT.

The V and J genes are TRBV10-3 and TRBJ1-1; 8 nucleotides align to TRBD1. This CDR3 has 14 residues. The germline V gene encodes CDR1 ENHRY and CDR2 SYGVKD. The ends lost 3 bases at V and 4 bases at J; junction bases unmatched: 4. The CDR3: CAISDGTGGTEAFF. For the CDR3, the DNA is TGTGCCATCAGTGATGGGACAGGCGGCACTGAAGCTTTCTTT.

V is TRBV5-1 and J is TRBJ2-5; D is undetermined. Trimming removed 1 base from V and 2 bases from J, with 9 bases in between. Germline V gene lookup returns CDR1 SGHRS and CDR2 YFSETQ. The CDR3 consists of 14 residues. The CDR3 loop is CASSLSQIQETQYF. CDR3 sequence (DNA): TGCGCCAGCAGCTTGAGTCAGATTCAAGAGACCCAGTACTTC.

The chain is built from TRBV15 and TRBJ1-5; the D gene is possibly TRBD1 (5 bases). CDR3 length: 14 amino acids. Trimming removed 5 bases at V and 2 bases at J, with 10 bases between. From germline, CDR1 is LNHNV and CDR2 YYDKDF (reference sequence). The CDR3 bases are TGTGCCACCAGCGGGGAAGGGGGCAATCAGCCCCAGCATTTT. Residues: CATSGEGGNQPQHF. The full variable domain, with the rest looked up from reference TRBV15 and TRBJ1-5, is DAMVIQNPRYQVTQFGKPVTLSCSQTLNHNVMYWYQQKSSQAPKLLFHYYDKDFNNEADTPDNFQSRRPNTSFCFLDIRSPGLGDTAMYLCATSGEGGNQPQHFGDGTRLSIL.

The rearrangement joins TRBV5-1 to TRBJ1-2; 10 bases are a match to TRBD1. The J segment lost 1 base and the V segment lost 2 bases, leaving 14 bases of the junction unmatched. The CDR3 totals 19 residues. The germline V gene encodes CDR1 SGHRS and CDR2 YFSETQ. As DNA, the CDR3 is TGCGCCAGCAGCTTTCCGGGACAGGGGTTGGGGACTGTTAACTATGGCTACACCTTC. Translation gives CASSFPGQGLGTVNYGYTF.

There are a few counts of this clone. V gene TRBV27 combines with J gene TRBJ1-2; D is uncertain. The CDR3 is made up of 16 amino acids. Trimming took off 4 bases at V and 2 bases at J, with 17 bases between the two ends. The germline V gene encodes CDR1 MNHEY and CDR2 SMNVEV (reference sequence). CDR3 in DNA: TGTGCCAGCAGTTACCAAGGGCAGATTTCGAACTATGGCTACACCTTC. Its protein is CASSYQGQISNYGYTF.

The V call is TRBV11-2, the J call TRBJ1-2; 7 bases line up with TRBD1. This CDR3 has 13 residues. Germline V lookup: CDR1 SGHAT, CDR2 FQNNGV. V dropped 3 bases and J dropped 6; count of bases not matched to a gene: 4. For the CDR3, the DNA is TGTGCCAGCAGCTTGGACAGGTTGGATGGCTACACCTTC. It yields the protein CASSLDRLDGYTF. The variable domain in full, with the rest retrieved from reference TRBV11-2 and TRBJ1-2, is EAGVAQSPRYKIIEKRQSVAFWCNPISGHATLYWYQQILGQGPKLLIQFQNNGVVDDSQLPKDRFSAERLKGVDSTLKIQPAKLEDSAVYLCASSLDRLDGYTFGSGTRLTVV.